This TCR beta chain was identified during a study of Graves' ophthalmopathy and Graves' hyperthyroidism. RNA transcripts served as template for amplifying TCR beta CDR3 sequences. After a first-round RT-PCR with HTBI primers, a second-round multiplex PCR was run. TCRdb re-called the multiplex PCR reads through MiXCR, storing one row per CDR3 protein. The sample yields roughly 1.1 million distinct CDR3 sequences, 35% to 40% seen once. From germline, CDR1 is SGHTA and CDR2 FQGNSA. This CDR3 region has 15 residues. V lost 2 bases to trimming and J lost 4 bases, with 9 bases between them. The clonotype originates from an adult man with Graves' hyperthyroidism. The sequencing sample was made of peripheral blood or thyroid tissue (not recorded which). V gene TRBV7-2 combines with J gene TRBJ2-6, with D uncertain. This CDR3 is CASSLQFIGANVLTF. The CDR3 nucleotides are TGTGCCAGCAGCTTACAGTTCATAGGGGCCAACGTCCTGACTTTC.